Only one count was recorded for the clone carrying this TCR beta chain. The CDR3 covers 13 residues. The V and J ends lost 6 bases and 1 base respectively, with 9 bases between them. Germline CDR1 reads SEHNR; CDR2 reads FQNEAQ (reference sequence). This sample is part of a study of blood T cell repertoires in COVID-19. Study overall: Samples representing acute and convalescent COVID-19 were sourced from the United States, Italy and Spain. Sample material is recorded as cDNA or gDNA derived from T cells, B-cell-depleted T cells, or PBMCs.

In the authors' workflow: Estimated nucleated cell counts came from reference gene primer amplification. Here immunoSEQ multiplex PCR was the method, and the copy in TCRdb shows in-frame clones only, minus some. The DNA gave D and trimming, while V, J and clone size come from that table. This sample carries roughly 200,000 clones, over 75% of them seen once, and the ten largest clones take approximately 0.5%. The rearrangement links TRBV7-9 to TRBJ1-1; tentative D call: TRBD1 (5 bases). The specimen sequenced was peripheral blood. The TCR was taken from a man aged 45-65 years with acute or convalescent COVID-19. The CDR3 DNA reads TGTGCCAGCAGACGAAGGGGGAACACTGAAGCTTTCTTT. Its protein is CASRRRGNTEAFF.